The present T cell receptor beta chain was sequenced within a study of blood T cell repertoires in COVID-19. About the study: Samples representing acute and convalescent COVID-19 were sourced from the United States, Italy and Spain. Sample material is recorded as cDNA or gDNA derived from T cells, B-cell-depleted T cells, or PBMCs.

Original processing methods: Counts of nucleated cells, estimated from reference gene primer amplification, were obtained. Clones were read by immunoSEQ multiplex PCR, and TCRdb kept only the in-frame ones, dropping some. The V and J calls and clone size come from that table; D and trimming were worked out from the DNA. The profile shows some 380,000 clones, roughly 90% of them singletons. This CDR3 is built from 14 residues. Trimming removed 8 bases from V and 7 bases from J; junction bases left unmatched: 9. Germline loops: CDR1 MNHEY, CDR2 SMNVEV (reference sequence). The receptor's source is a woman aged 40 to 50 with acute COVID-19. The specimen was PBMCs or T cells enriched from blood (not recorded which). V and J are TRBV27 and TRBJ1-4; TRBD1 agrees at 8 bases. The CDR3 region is CASSKGTGIEKLFF. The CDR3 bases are TGTGCCAGCTCCAAAGGGACAGGAATTGAAAAACTGTTTTTT.